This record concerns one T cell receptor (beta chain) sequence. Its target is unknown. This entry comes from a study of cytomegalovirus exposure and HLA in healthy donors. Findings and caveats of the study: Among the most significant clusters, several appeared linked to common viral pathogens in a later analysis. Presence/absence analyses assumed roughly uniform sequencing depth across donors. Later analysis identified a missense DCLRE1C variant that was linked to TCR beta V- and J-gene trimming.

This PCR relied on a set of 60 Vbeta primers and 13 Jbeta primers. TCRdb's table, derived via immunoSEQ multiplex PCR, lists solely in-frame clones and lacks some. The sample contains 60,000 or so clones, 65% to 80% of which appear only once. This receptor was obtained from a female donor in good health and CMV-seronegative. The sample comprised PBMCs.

CDR3 protein: CSVLVLADYNEQFF. The CDR3 DNA follows: TGCAGCGTTTTAGTACTAGCAGATTACAATGAGCAGTTCTTC. The chain uses TRBV29-1 and TRBJ2-1; possibly TRBD2 for D (6 bases). V was clipped by 5 bases and J by 4 bases, with 15 bases between them. The germline V gene has CDR1 SQVTM and CDR2 ANQGSEA. The CDR3 has 14 amino acids.